This T cell receptor beta chain appears in the sequencing data of a study of identical twins. V was shortened by 2 bases and J by 6 bases, with 11 bases between the two germline ends. Germline V gene sequence: CDR1 DFQATT, CDR2 SNEGSKA (reference sequence). The CDR3 contains 12 residues. This clonotype was seen just once. The antigen is undetermined. TCRdb fed the 5' RACE reads into MiXCR, producing one record per CDR3 protein. The sample has 470,000 or so distinct CDR3 sequences, 20% to 25% seen once. Study-level results: In monozygotic twins, models underestimated the sharing of out-of-frame TCR alpha.

These data were also reused for a study on T cells expressing NK-cell markers. This second report adds: About 1.0-7.5% of CD8+ T cells in 6 or 7 donors belonged to dominant NKG2C+ clonotypes. In a few donors, dominant clonotypes made up about 28.3-65% of CD3+CD56-NKG2C+ cells.

The chain links TRBV20-1 to TRBJ2-7; possibly TRBD2 for D (5 bases). This sequence originates from a woman aged 18-35 years in good health. Sequences were obtained from CD4+ T cells sorted from blood. CDR3 loop: CSARIGVGEQYF. CDR3 in DNA: TGCAGTGCTAGAATCGGGGTCGGCGAGCAGTACTTC.